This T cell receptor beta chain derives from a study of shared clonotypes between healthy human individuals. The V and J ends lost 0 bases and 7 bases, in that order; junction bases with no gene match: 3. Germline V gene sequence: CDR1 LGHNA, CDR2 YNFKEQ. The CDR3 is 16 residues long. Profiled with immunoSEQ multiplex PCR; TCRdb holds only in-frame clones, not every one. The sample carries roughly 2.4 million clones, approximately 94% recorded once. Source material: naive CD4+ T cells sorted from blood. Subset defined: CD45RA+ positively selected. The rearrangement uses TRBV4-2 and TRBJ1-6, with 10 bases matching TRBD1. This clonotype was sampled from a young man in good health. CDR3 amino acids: CASSQDPGQGNSPLHF. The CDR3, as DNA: TGTGCCAGCAGCCAAGATCCGGGACAGGGGAATTCACCCCTCCACTTT.